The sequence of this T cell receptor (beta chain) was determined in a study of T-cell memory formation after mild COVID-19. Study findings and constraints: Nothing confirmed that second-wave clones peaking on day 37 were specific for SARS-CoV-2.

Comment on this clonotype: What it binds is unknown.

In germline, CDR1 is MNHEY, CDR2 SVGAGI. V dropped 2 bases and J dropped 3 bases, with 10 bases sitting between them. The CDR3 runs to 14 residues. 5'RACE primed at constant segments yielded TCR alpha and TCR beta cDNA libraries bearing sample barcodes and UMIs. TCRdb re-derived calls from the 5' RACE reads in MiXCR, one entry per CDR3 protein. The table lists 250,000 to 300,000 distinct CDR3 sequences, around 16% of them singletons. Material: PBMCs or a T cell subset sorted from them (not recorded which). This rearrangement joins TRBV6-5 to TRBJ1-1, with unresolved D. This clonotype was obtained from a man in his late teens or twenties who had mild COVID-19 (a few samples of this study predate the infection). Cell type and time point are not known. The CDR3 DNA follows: TGTGCCAGCAGTTACGCGGCAGTTCACACTGAAGCTTTCTTT. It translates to CASSYAAVHTEAFF.